This is a list of T cell receptor beta chains from one sample in a study of identical twins. TCRdb reanalysed the 5' RACE reads using MiXCR and keeps one entry per CDR3 protein. The profile covers under 250,000 distinct CDR3 sequences, with 9.5% to 15% appearing a single time and roughly 3.7% taken by the ten largest. The sample also formed part of further work on yellow fever vaccine responses in identical twins.

What was sequenced was memory (CD45RO+) T cells sorted from blood. The receptor source for this set is a woman aged 18-29 years in good health. The CDR3 runs from the conserved cysteine through the conserved F or W. D genes are given only for firm matches.

>-|TRBJ1-2|TRBV12-3/TRBV12-4
CASSLVKFYGYTF
>TRBD2|TRBJ2-2|TRBV6-1
CAKQETSGRFGTGELFF
>-|TRBJ2-7|TRBV11-3
CASSFGMAYEQYF
>-|TRBJ2-1|TRBV6-2/TRBV6-3
CASSRSGRQDNEQFF
>-|TRBJ2-7|TRBV7-9
CASSTALERYEQYF
>TRBD1|TRBJ2-7|TRBV16
CASSKGDRGPGEQYF
>-|TRBJ2-3|TRBV5-1
CASSRAAELRAHTQYF
>-|TRBJ1-5|TRBV6-2/TRBV6-3
CASTDNSNQPQHF
>-|TRBJ2-2|TRBV24-1
CATSDLVRGDTGELFF
>-|TRBJ2-5|TRBV18
CASSQAASVGQETQYF
>-|TRBJ2-3|TRBV28
CASSGDTQYF
>-|TRBJ2-7|TRBV6-5
CASSRREEQYF
>-|TRBJ1-6|TRBV10-2
CASRDNSWTPLHF
>TRBD2|TRBJ2-5|TRBV9
CASSAGGRGETQYF
>TRBD1|TRBJ2-4|TRBV20-1
CSALTGGVNIQYF
>-|TRBJ2-3|TRBV5-1
CASSLGARFADTQYF
>TRBD2|TRBJ2-7|TRBV20-1
CSARDIGGTSGHYEQYF
>-|TRBJ2-6|TRBV28
CASSFYQLSGANVLTF
>TRBD2|TRBJ2-1|TRBV11-1
CASSRLAGGPEDEQFF
>TRBD1|TRBJ1-5|TRBV28
CASGGQFNQPQHF
>-|TRBJ2-3|TRBV5-6
CASSFLGGTGTDTQYF
>-|TRBJ1-3|TRBV5-1
CASSFTGESGNTIYF
>TRBD1|TRBJ2-4|TRBV12-3/TRBV12-4
CASSPVGTGGDIQYF